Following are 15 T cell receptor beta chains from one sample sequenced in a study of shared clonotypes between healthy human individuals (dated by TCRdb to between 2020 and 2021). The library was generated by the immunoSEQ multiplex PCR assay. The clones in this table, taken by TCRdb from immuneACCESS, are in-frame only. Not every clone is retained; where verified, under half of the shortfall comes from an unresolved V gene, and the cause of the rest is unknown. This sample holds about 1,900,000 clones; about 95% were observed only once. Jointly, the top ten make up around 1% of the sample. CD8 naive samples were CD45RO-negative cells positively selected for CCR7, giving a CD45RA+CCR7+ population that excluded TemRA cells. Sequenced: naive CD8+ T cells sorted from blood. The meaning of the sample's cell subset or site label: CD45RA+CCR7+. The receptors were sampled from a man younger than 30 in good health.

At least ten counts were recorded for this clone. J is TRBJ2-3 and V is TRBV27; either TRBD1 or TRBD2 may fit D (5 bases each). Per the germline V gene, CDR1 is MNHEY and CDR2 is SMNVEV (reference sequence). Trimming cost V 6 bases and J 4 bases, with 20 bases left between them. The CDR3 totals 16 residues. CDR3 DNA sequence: TGTGCCAGCAGCCTAAGGCATGTACTAGGGGCAGATACGCAGTATTTT. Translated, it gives CASSLRHVLGADTQYF.

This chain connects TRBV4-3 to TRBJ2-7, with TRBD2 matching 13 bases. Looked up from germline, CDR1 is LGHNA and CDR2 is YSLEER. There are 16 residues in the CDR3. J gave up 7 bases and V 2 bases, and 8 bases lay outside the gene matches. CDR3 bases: TGCGCCAGCAGCCAATCTGGACTAGCGGGAGTAAGGGAGCAGTACTTC. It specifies CASSQSGLAGVREQYF.

In nucleotides, the CDR3 is TGCGCCAGCAGCTTGGAAGGGTGGAGATCAGCAGATACGCAGTATTTT. Its protein is CASSLEGWRSADTQYF. This chain connects TRBV5-1 to TRBJ2-3; D unclear. Germline lookup yields CDR1 SGHRS and CDR2 YFSETQ. The CDR3 runs 16 residues. V was trimmed by 0 bases and J by 4 bases, leaving 15 bases between them.

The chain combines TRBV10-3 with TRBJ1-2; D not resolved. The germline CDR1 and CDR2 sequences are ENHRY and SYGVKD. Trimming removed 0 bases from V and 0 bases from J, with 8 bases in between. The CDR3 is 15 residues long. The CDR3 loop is CAISESIETNYGYTF. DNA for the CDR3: TGTGCCATCAGTGAGTCGATAGAAACTAACTATGGCTACACCTTC.

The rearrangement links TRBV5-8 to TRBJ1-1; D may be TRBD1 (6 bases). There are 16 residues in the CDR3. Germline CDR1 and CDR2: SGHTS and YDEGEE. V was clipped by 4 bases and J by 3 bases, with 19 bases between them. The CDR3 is CASSEGGTGFYTEAFF. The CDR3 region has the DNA TGTGCCAGCAGCGAGGGGGGCACGGGGTTTTACACTGAAGCTTTCTTT.

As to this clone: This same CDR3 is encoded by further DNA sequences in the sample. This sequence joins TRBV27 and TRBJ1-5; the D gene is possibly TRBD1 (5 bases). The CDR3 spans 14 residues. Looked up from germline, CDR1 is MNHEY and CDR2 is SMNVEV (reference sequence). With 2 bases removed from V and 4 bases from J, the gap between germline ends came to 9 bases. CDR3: CASSLAGGNQPQHF. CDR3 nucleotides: TGTGCCAGCAGTTTAGCGGGGGGGAATCAGCCCCAGCATTTT.

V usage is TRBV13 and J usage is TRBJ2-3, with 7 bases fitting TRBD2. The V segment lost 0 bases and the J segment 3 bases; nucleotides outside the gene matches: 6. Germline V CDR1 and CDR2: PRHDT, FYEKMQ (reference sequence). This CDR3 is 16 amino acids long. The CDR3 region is CASSLGWTSGTDTQYF. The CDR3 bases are TGTGCCAGCAGCTTAGGCTGGACTAGTGGGACAGATACGCAGTATTTT.

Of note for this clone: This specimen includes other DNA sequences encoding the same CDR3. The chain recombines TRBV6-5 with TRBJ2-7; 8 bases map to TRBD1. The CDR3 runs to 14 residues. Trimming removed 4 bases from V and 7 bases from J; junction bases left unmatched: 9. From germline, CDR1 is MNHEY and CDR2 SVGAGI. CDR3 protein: CASSSGGPTREQYF. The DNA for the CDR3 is TGTGCCAGCAGTTCAGGGGGCCCTACTCGAGAGCAGTACTTC.

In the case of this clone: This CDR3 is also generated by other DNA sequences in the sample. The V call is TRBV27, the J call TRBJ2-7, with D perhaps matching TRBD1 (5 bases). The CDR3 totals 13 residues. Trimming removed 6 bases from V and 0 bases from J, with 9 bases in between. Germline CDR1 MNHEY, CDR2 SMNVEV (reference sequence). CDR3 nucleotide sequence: TGTGCCAGCAGCCTAGGGGACTCCTACGAGCAGTACTTC. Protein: CASSLGDSYEQYF.

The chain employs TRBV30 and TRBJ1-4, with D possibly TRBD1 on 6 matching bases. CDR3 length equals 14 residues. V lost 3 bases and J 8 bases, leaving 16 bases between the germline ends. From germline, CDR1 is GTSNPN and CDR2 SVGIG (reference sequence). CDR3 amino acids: CAWSLGAGGEKLFF. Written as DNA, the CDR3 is TGTGCCTGGAGCCTGGGGGCAGGAGGAGAAAAACTGTTTTTT.

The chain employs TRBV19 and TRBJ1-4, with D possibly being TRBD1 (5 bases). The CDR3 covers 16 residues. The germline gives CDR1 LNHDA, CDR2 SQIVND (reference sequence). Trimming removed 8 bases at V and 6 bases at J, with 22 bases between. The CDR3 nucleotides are TGTGCCAGTGGCCACCTGGGGGAGGGGAGCGATGAAAAACTGTTTTTT. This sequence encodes CASGHLGEGSDEKLFF.

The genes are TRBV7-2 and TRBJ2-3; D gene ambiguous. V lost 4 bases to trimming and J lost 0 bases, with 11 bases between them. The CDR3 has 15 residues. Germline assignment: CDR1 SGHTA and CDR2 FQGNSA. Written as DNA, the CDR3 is TGTGCCAGCAGCTCGTGGACGGAAAGCACAGATACGCAGTATTTT. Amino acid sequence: CASSSWTESTDTQYF. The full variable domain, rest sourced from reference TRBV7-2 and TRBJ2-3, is GAGVSQSPSNKVTEKGKDVELRCDPISGHTALYWYRQSLGQGLEFLIYFQGNSAPDKSGLPSDRFSAERTGGSVSTLTIQRTQQEDSAVYLCASSSWTESTDTQYFGPGTRLTVL.

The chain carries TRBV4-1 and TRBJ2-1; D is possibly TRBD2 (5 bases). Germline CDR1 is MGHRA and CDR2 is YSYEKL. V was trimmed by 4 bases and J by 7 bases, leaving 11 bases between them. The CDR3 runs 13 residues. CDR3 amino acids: CASSLVLVNEQFF. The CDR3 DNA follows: TGCGCCAGCAGCCTTGTACTAGTGAATGAGCAGTTCTTC.

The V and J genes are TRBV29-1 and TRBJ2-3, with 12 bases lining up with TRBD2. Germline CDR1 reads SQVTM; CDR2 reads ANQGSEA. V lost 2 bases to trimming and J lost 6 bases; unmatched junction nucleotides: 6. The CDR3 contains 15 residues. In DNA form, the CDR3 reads TGCAGCGTTGAACTAGCGGGAGGGCCTGCGGATACGCAGTATTTT. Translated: CSVELAGGPADTQYF.

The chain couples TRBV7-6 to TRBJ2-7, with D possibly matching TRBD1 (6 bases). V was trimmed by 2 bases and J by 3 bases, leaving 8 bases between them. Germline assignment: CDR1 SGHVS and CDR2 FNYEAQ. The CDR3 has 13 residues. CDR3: CASSLQGRYEQYF. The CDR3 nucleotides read TGTGCCAGCAGCTTACAGGGGCGCTACGAGCAGTACTTC.